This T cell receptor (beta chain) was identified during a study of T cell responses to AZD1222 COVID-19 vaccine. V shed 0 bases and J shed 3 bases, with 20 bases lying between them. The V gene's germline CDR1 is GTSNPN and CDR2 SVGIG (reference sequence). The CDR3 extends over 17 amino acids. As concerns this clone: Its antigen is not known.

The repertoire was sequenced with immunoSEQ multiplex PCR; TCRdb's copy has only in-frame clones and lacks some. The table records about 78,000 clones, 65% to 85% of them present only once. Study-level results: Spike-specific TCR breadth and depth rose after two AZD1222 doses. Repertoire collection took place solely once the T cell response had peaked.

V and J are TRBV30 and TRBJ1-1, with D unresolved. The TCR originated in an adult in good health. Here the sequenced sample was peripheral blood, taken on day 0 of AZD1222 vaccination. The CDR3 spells CAWSVNRPRREDTEAFF. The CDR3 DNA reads TGTGCCTGGAGTGTAAATCGACCGAGGCGGGAGGACACTGAAGCTTTCTTT. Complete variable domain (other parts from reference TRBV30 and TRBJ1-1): SQTIHQWPATLVQPVGSPLSLECTVEGTSNPNLYWYRQAAGRGLQLLFYSVGIGQISSEVPQNLSASRPQDRQFILSSKKLLLSDSGFYLCAWSVNRPRREDTEAFFGQGTRLTVV.